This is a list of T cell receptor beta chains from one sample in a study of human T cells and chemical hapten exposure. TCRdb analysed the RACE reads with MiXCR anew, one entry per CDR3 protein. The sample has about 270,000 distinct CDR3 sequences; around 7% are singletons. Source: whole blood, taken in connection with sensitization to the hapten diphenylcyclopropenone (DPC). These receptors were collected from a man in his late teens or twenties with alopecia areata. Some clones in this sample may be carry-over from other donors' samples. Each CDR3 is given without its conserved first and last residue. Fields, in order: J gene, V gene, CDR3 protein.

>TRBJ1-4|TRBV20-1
SAYDRQAATNEKLF
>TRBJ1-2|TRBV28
ASSFQGLDGYT
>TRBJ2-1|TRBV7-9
ATVDLTGPNNEQF
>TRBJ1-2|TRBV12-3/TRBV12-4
ASKGTGFHYGYT
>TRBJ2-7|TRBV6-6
ASGPGRAPYEQY
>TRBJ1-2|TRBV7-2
ASSRPQALSNYGYT
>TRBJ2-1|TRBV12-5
ASGADRTGYNEQF
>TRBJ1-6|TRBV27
ASSLGRGRWNSPLH
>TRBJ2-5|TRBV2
ASSNPSGGGAGETQY
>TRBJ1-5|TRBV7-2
ASSSSKQGLGNQPQH
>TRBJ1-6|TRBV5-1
ASGGQDEPLH
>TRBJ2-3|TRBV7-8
ASSQGGSTTSDSTDTQY
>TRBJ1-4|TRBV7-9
ASSTGLINEKLF
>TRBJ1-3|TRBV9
ASSVDNAYYSGNTIY
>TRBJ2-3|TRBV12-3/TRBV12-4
ASSLGRGGTDTQY
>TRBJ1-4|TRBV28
ASTRQGPLNEKLF
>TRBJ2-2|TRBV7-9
ASSLRGGDTGELF
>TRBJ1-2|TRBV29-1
SVEEGYGYT
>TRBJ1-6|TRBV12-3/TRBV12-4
ASTRTGTIRSPLH
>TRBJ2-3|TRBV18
ASSSTHGGGTDTQY
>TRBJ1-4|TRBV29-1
SAGQNEKLF
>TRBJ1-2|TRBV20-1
SAAGTAVYGYT
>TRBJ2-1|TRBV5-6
ASSRTVLGTYNEQF
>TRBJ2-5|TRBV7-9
ASSSGTGVSLRETQY
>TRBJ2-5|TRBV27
ASNPEGGYKETQY
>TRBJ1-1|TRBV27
ASSFQPRQNTEAF
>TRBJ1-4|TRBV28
ASSFLRDSLNEKLF
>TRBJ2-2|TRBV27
ASRRPGHYTGELF
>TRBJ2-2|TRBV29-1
SSTGVLLASNTGELF
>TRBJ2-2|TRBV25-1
ASELNTGELF
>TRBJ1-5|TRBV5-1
ASSLQGYSNQPQH
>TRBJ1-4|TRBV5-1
ASSLEFEKLF
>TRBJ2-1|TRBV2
ASSVPGGTFDEQF
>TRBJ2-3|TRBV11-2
ASSFSMGDPDTQY
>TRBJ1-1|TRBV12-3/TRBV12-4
ASSLSLVTEAF
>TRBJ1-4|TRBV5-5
ASSSRQATNEKLF
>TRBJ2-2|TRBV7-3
ASSLNRGNTGELF
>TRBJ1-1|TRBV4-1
ASSQDGSGNTEAF
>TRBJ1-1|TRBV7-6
ASSLIRAGLNTEAF
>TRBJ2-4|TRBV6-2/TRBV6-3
ASSYDGPIAKNIQY
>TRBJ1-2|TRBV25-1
ASSAGTGLNGYT
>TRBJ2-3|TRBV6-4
ASSEKGTDTQY
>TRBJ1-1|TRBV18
ASSPGRGTEAF
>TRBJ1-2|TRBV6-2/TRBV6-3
ASSYLSRNYGYT